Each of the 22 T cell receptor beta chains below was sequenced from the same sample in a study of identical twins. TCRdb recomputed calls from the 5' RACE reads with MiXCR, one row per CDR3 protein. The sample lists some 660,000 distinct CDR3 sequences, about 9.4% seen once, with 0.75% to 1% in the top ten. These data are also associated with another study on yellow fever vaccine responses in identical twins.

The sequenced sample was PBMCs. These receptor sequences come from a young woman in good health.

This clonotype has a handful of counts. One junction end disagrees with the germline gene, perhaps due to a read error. CDR3 sequence reads: CASSLADRLCEQYF. The CDR3 DNA follows: TGTGCTAGCAGCTTAGCTGACAGGCTATGCGAGCAGTACTTC. The chain is built from TRBV7-7 and TRBJ2-7, with TRBD1 as a possible D gene (6 bases). The CDR3 runs 14 residues. CDR1 and CDR2 from the germline V gene are SSHAT and FNYEAQ (reference sequence).

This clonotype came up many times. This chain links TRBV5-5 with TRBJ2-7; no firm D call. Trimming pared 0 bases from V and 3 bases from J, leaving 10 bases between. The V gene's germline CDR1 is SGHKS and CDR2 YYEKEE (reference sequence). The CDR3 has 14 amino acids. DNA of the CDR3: TGTGCCAGCAGCTTGGGAGTCCGCGACTACGAGCAGTACTTC. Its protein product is CASSLGVRDYEQYF.

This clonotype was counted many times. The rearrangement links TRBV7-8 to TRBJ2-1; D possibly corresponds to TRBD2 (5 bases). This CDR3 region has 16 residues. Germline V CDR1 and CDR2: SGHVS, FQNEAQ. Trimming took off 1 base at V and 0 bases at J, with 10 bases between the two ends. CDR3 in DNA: TGTGCCAGCAGCTTAGTTATTAGCGACTCCTACAATGAGCAGTTCTTC. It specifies CASSLVISDSYNEQFF. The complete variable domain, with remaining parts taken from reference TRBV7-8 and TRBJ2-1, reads GAGVSQSPRYKVAKRGQDVALRCDPISGHVSLFWYQQALGQGPEFLTYFQNEAQLDKSGLPSDRFFAERPEGSVSTLKIQRTQQEDSAVYLCASSLVISDSYNEQFFGPGTRLTVL.

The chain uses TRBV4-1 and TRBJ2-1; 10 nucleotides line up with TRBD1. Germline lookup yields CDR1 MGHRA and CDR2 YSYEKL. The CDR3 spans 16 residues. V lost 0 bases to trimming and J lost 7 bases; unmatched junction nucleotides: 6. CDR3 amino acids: CASSQDPGTGDNEQFF. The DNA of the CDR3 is TGCGCCAGCAGCCAAGACCCCGGGACAGGGGATAATGAGCAGTTCTTC.

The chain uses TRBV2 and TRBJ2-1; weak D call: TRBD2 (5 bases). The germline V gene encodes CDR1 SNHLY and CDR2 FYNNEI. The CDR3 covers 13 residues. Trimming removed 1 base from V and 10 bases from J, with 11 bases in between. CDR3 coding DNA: TGTGCCAGCAGTGAAGGAGAAGGAGGCGAGCAGTTCTTC. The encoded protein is CASSEGEGGEQFF.

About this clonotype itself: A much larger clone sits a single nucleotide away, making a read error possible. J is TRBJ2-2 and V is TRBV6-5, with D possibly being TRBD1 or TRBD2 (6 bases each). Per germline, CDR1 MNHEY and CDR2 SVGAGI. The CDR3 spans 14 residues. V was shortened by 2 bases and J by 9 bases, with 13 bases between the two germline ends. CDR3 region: CASSYKGGAWELFF. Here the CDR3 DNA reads TGTGCCAGCAGTTACAAGGGGGGCGCCTGGGAGCTGTTTTTT.

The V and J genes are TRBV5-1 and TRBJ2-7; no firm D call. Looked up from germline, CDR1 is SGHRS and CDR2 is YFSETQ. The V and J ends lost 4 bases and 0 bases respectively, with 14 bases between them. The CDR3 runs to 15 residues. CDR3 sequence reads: CASSNGAPLSYEQYF. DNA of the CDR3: TGCGCCAGCAGCAACGGAGCCCCCCTCTCCTACGAGCAGTACTTC.

CDR3 sequence: CASSSLGQGAGELFF. CDR3 coding DNA: TGTGCCAGCAGCTCCCTCGGACAGGGGGCCGGGGAGCTGTTTTTT. This chain connects TRBV7-9 to TRBJ2-2; 10 positions agree with TRBD1. The CDR3 covers 15 residues. Per germline, CDR1 SEHNR and CDR2 FQNEAQ (reference sequence). The trim removed 4 bases at V and 6 bases at J, leaving 5 bases unmatched. Variable domain in full (rest from reference TRBV7-9 and TRBJ2-2): DTGVSQNPRHKITKRGQNVTFRCDPISEHNRLYWYRQTLGQGPEFLTYFQNEAQLEKSRLLSDRFSAERPKGSFSTLEIQRTEQGDSAMYLCASSSLGQGAGELFFGEGSRLTVL.

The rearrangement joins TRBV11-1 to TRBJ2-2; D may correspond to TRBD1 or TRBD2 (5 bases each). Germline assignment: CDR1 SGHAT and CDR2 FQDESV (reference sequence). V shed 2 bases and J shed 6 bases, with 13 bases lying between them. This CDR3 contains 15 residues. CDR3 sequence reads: CASSLQGRGPGELFF. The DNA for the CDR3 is TGTGCCAGCAGCTTACAGGGACGTGGTCCCGGGGAGCTGTTTTTT.

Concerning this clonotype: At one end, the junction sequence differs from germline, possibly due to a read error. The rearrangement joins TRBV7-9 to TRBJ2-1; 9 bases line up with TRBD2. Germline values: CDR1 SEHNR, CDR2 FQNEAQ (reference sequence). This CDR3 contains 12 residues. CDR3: CASSRGGGEQLF. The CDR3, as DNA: TGTGCCAGCAGCAGAGGCGGGGGGGAGCAGCTCTTC. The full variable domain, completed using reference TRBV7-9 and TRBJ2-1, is DTGVSQNPRHKITKRGQNVTFRCDPISEHNRLYWYRQTLGQGPEFLTYFQNEAQLEKSRLLSDRFSAERPKGSFSTLEIQRTEQGDSAMYLCASSRGGGEQLFGPGTRLTVL.

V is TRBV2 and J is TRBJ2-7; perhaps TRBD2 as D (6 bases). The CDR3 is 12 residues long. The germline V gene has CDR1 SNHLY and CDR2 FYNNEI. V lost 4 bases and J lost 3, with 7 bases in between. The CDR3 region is CASSVEGYEQYF. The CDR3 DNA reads TGTGCCAGCAGTGTGGAGGGCTACGAGCAGTACTTC. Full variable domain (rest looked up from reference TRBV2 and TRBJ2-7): EPEVTQTPSHQVTQMGQEVILRCVPISNHLYFYWYRQILGQKVEFLVSFYNNEISEKSEIFDDQFSVERPDGSNFTLKIRSTKLEDSAMYFCASSVEGYEQYFGPGTRLTVT.

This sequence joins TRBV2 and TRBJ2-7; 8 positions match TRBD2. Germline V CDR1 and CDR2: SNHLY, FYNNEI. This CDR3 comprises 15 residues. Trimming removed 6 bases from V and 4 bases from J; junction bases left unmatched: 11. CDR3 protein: CASSSWGGGPYEQYF. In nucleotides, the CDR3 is TGTGCCAGCAGCTCTTGGGGCGGGGGGCCTTACGAGCAGTACTTC.

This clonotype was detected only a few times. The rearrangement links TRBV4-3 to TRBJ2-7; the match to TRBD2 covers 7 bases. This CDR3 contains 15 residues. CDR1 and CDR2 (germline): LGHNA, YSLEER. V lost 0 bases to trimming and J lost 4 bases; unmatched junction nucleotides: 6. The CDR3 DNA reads TGCGCCAGCAGCCAAGATCCAGCGGGAATTTACGAGCAGTACTTC. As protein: CASSQDPAGIYEQYF.

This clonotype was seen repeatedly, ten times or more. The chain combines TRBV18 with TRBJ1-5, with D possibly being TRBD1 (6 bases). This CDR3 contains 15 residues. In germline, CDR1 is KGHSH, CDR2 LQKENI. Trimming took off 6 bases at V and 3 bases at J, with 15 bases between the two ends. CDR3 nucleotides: TGTGCCAGCTCGTGGGGGGCAGGGAACAATCAGCCCCAGCATTTT. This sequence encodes CASSWGAGNNQPQHF.

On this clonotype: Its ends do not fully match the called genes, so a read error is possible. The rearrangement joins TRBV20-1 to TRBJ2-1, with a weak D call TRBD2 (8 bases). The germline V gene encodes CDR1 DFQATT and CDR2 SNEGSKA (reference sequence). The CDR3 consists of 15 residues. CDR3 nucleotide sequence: TGCAGTGCTAGAGATCCGGGAGGGGGCTACAATGAGCAGTCCTTC. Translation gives CSARDPGGGYNEQSF.

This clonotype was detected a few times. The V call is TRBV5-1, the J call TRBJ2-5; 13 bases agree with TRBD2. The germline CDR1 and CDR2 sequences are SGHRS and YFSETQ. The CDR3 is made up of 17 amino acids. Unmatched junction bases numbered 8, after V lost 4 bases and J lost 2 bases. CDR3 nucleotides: TGCGCCAGCAGCCCGGAAGGGACTAGCGGGACACAAGAGACCCAGTACTTC. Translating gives CASSPEGTSGTQETQYF.

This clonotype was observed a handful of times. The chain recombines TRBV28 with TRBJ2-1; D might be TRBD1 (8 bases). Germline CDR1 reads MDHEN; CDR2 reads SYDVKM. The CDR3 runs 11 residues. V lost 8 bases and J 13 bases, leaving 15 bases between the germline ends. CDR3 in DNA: TGTGCCAGCTCCACAGGGGGGGTTCAGTTCTTC. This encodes CASSTGGVQFF.

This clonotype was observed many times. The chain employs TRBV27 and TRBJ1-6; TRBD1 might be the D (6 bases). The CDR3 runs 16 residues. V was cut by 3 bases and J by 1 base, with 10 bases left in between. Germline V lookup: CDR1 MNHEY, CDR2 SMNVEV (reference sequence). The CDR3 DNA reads TGTGCCAGCAGTTTGGGCAGGGGATCCTATAATTCACCCCTCCACTTT. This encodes CASSLGRGSYNSPLHF.

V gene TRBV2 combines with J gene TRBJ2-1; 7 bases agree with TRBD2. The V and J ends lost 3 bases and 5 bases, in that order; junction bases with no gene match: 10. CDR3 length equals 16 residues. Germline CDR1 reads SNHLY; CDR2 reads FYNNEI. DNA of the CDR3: TGTGCCAGCAGTGACGGGAGCGGGAAAACCAACAATGAGCAGTTCTTC. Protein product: CASSDGSGKTNNEQFF.

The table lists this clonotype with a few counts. The CDR3 DNA sequence: TGCGCCAGCAGCCAAGATCGGACTAGCGGAGGCCCTAATGAGCAGTTCTTC. Translated: CASSQDRTSGGPNEQFF. This chain uses TRBV4-3 with TRBJ2-1, with 10 bases identical to TRBD2. Germline trimming cut 0 bases from V and 7 bases from J; bases unmatched to any gene: 9. The CDR3 is 17 amino acids. Germline loops: CDR1 LGHNA, CDR2 YSLEER.

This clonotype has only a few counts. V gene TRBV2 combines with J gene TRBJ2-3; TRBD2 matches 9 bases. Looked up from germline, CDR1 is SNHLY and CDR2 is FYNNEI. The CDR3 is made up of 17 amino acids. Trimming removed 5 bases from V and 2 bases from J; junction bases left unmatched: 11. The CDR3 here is CASSSLGLAEFTDTQYF. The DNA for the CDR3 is TGTGCCAGCAGTAGCCTGGGACTAGCCGAGTTCACAGATACGCAGTATTTT.

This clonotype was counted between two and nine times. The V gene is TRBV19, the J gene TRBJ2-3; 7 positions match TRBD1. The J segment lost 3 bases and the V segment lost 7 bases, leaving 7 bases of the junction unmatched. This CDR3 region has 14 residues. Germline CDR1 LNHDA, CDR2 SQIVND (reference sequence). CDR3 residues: CASNRDRATDTQYF. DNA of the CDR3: TGTGCCAGTAATCGAGACAGGGCGACAGATACGCAGTATTTT.